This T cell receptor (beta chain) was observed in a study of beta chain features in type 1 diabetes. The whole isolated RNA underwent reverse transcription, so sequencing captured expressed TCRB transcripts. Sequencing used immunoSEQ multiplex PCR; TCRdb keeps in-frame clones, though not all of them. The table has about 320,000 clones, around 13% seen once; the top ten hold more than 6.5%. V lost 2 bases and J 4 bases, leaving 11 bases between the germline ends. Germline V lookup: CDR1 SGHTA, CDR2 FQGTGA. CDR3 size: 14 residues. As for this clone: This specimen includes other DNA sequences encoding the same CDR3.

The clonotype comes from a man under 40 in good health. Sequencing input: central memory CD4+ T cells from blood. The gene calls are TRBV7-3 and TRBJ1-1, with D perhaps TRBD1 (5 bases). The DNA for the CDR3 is TGTGCCAGCAGCTTAGAGGGAAGGGGCACTGAAGCTTTCTTT. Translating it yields CASSLEGRGTEAFF.